This T cell receptor beta chain was identified in a study of blood T cell repertoires in COVID-19. V lost 4 bases, J lost 7 bases, and 14 bases lay in between. The CDR3 runs to 13 residues. Germline loops: CDR1 SQVTM, CDR2 ANQGSEA. The repertoire was sequenced with immunoSEQ multiplex PCR; TCRdb's copy has only in-frame clones and lacks some. The sample shows over 200,000 clones, around 90% of them seen only once. Participants were aged roughly 18 to 100 years from 20 to 30 US areas. This clonotype originated in a man aged 30 to 45 who had recovered from COVID-19. The chain is built from TRBV29-1 and TRBJ2-4; D unresolved. The sample taken for sequencing was PBMCs or T cells enriched from blood (not recorded which). For the CDR3, the DNA is TGCAGCGTTGTGGTTCCAACGGAGAACATTCAGTACTTC. This gives the protein CSVVVPTENIQYF.